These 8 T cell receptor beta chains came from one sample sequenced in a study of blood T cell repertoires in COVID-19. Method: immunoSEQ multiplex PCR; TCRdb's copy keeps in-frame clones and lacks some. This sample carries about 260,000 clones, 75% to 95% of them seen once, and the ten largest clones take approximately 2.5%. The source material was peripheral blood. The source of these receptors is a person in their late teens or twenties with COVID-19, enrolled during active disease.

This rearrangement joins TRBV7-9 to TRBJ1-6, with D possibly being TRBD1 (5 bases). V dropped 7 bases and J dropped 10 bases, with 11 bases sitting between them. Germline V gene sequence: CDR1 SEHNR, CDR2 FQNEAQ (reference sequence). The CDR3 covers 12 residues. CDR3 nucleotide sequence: TGTGCCAGCACACCGGGGGGATCACCCCTCCACTTT. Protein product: CASTPGGSPLHF. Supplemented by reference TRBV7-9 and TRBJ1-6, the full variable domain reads DTGVSQNPRHKITKRGQNVTFRCDPISEHNRLYWYRQTLGQGPEFLTYFQNEAQLEKSRLLSDRFSAERPKGSFSTLEIQRTEQGDSAMYLCASTPGGSPLHFGNGTRLTVT.

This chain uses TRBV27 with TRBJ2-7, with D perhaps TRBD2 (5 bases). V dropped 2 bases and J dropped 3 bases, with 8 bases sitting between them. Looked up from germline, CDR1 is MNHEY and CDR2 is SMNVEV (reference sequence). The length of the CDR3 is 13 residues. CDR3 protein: CASSLSGFYEQYF. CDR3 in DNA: TGTGCCAGCAGTTTAAGCGGTTTCTACGAGCAGTACTTC.

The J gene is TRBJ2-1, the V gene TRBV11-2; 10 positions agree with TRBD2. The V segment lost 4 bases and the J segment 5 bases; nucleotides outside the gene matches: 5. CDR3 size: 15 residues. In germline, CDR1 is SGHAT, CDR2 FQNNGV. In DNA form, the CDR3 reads TGTGCCAGCAGCTCCGGACTAGCGGCTAACAATGAGCAGTTCTTC. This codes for CASSSGLAANNEQFF.

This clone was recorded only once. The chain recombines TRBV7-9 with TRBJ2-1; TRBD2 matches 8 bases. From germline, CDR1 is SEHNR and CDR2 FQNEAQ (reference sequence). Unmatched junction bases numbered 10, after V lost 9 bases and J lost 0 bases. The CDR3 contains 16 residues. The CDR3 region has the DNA TGTGCCAGTCACCTCACTAGCGGACCCTCCTACAATGAGCAGTTCTTC. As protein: CASHLTSGPSYNEQFF.

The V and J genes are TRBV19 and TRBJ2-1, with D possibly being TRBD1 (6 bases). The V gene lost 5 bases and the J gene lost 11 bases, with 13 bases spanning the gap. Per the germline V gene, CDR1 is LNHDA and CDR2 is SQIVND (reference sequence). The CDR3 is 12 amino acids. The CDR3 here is CASSWGQEKQFF. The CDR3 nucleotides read TGTGCCAGTAGTTGGGGACAAGAAAAGCAGTTCTTC.

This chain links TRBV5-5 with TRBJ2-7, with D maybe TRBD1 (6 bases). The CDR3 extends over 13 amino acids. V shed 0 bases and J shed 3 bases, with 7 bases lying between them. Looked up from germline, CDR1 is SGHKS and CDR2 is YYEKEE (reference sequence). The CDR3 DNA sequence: TGTGCCAGCAGCTTGGTCAGGGGCTACGAGCAGTACTTC. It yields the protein CASSLVRGYEQYF.

As DNA, the CDR3 is TGTGCCAGCAGTTATTTGGCTAGCCTAACCGGGGAGCTGTTTTTT. Protein: CASSYLASLTGELFF. The chain uses TRBV27 and TRBJ2-2, with D possibly being TRBD2 (5 bases). The CDR3 is 15 residues long. Per germline, CDR1 MNHEY and CDR2 SMNVEV (reference sequence). The V end was cut by 4 bases, the J end by 5 bases, with 14 bases between.

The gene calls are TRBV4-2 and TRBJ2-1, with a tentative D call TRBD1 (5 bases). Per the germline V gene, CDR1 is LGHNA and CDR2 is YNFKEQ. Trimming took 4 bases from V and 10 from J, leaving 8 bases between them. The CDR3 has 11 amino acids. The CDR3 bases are TGTGCCAGCAGCCGGGGCGGCGAGCAGTTCTTC. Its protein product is CASSRGGEQFF.